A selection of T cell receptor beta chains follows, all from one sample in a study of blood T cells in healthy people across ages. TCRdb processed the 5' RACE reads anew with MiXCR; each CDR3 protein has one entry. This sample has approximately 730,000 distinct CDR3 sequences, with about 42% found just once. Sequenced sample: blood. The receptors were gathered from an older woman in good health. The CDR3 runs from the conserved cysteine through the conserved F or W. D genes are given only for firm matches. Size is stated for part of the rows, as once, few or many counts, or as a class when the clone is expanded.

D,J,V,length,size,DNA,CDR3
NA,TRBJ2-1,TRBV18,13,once,TGTGCCAGCTCACTTATACAGGGTGATGAGCGGTTCTTC,CASSLIQGDERFF
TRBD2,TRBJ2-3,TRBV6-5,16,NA,TGTGCCAGCAGTTACTTTAGCGGGAGTGGGGGAGATACGCAGTATTTT,CASSYFSGSGGDTQYF
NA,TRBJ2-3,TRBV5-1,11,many,TGTGCCAGCGGAACAGGAGATACGCAGTATTTT,CASGTGDTQYF
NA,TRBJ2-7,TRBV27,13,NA,TGTGCCAGCAGTCGCAATCTGGGCTACGAGCAGTACTTC,CASSRNLGYEQYF
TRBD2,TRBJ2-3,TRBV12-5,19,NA,TGTGCTAGTGGTTTGGAGGTACAGCCGGGACTAGCGGGAACAGATACGCAGTATTTT,CASGLEVQPGLAGTDTQYF
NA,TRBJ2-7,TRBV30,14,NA,TGTGCCTGGAGTGTACGGATAGACGGTTACGAGCAGTACTTC,CAWSVRIDGYEQYF
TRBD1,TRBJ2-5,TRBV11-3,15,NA,TGTGCCAGCAGCTTAAACAGGGGAGCCGGGGAGACCCAGTACTTC,CASSLNRGAGETQYF
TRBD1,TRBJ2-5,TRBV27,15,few,TGTGCCAGCAGTTTCCGACAGGGGGCATGGGAGACCCAGTACTTC,CASSFRQGAWETQYF
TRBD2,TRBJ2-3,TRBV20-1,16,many,TGCAGTGCTAGTCCCGGGACTAACGACTTTCATGATACGCAGTATTTT,CSASPGTNDFHDTQYF
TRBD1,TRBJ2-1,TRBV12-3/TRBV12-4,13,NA,TGTGCCAGCAGACTTGACAGGGCCCATGAGCAGTTCTTC,CASRLDRAHEQFF
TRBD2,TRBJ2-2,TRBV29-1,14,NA,TGCAGCGTTGAGACCGGGACTACGACCGGGGAGCTGTTTTTT,CSVETGTTTGELFF
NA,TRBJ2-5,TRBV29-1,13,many,TGCAGCGTTGAGGGCAGGCCCCAAGAGACCCAGTACTTC,CSVEGRPQETQYF
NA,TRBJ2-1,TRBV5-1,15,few,TGCGCCAGCAGCCAGACTGGGGGGACCTACAATGAGCAGTTCTTC,CASSQTGGTYNEQFF
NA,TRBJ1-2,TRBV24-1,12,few,TGTGCCACCAGTAGCTACGAGGGTGGCTACACCTTC,CATSSYEGGYTF
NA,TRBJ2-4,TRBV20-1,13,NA,TGCAGTGCTGGAAGGAACCAAAAAGGCATTCAGTACTTC,CSAGRNQKGIQYF
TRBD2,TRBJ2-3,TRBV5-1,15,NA,TGCGCCAGCCTTGTAGCGGGAGAGAGTACAGATCCGCAGTATTTT,CASLVAGESTDPQYF